This T cell receptor (beta chain) derives from a study of T-cell reconstitution after alpha-beta-depleted transplantation in children. Unique molecular identifiers were used to barcode this TCRbeta library. TCRdb independently ran MiXCR on the PCR reads; one entry per CDR3 protein. In the table there are approximately 590,000 distinct CDR3 sequences, over 9.5% of which are singletons. This clonotype was picked up a small number of times. The germline V gene encodes CDR1 KGHSH and CDR2 LQKENI. V lost 0 bases to trimming and J lost 4 bases, with 9 bases between them. The CDR3 extends over 14 amino acids.

This chain connects TRBV18 to TRBJ1-1, with a possible D match to TRBD1 (5 bases). Sequenced material: PBMCs from the stem cell graft donor, taken from the stem cell graft. The TCR was taken from a human donor who donated a stem cell graft to a child with acute myeloid leukemia. The DNA of the CDR3 is TGTGCCAGCTCACCACCCTACGGGGGCACTGAAGCTTTCTTT. Its protein is CASSPPYGGTEAFF. The full variable domain, in which reference TRBV18 and TRBJ1-1 provide the parts outside the CDR3, is NAGVMQNPRHLVRRRGQEARLRCSPMKGHSHVYWYRQLPEEGLKFMVYLQKENIIDESGMPKERFSAEFPKEGPSILRIQQVVRGDSAAYFCASSPPYGGTEAFFGQGTRLTVV.